These 24 T cell receptor beta chains share one sample of origin, sequenced in a study of blood T cell repertoires in COVID-19. Assay: immunoSEQ multiplex PCR; the TCRdb copy retains only in-frame clones and omits some. The table has a few hundred thousand clones, roughly 91% seen once. The sequencing sample was made of PBMCs or T cells enriched from blood (not recorded which). The receptors shown here come from a woman under 30 who had recovered from COVID-19.

The chain has TRBV25-1 and TRBJ1-6; D remains ambiguous. Germline-derived CDR1 and CDR2 are MGHDK and SYGVNS. The CDR3 is 13 residues long. Trimming removed 7 bases at V and 8 bases at J, with 12 bases between. The CDR3 region is CASTGEMDSPLHF. As DNA, the CDR3 is TGTGCCAGCACCGGGGAGATGGATTCACCCCTCCACTTT.

The J gene is TRBJ1-4, the V gene TRBV5-1, with a tentative D call TRBD1 (6 bases). Germline V gives CDR1 SGHRS, CDR2 YFSETQ. Trimming removed 0 bases at V and 8 bases at J, with 14 bases between. There are 15 residues in the CDR3. The CDR3 spells CASSLGGGLKEKLFF. The CDR3 DNA follows: TGCGCCAGCAGCTTGGGCGGGGGGCTTAAGGAAAAACTGTTTTTT. The full variable domain, with the rest looked up from reference TRBV5-1 and TRBJ1-4, is KAGVTQTPRYLIKTRGQQVTLSCSPISGHRSVSWYQQTPGQGLQFLFEYFSETQRNKGNFPGRFSGRQFSNSRSEMNVSTLELGDSALYLCASSLGGGLKEKLFFGSGTQLSVL.

The chain uses TRBV10-1 and TRBJ2-1; D may be TRBD2 (6 bases). The CDR3 totals 16 residues. Germline-derived CDR1 and CDR2 are WNHNN and SYGVQD (reference sequence). Trimming took 0 bases from V and 0 from J, leaving 9 bases between them. CDR3 amino acids: CASSESPGGSYNEQFF. DNA of the CDR3: TGCGCCAGCAGTGAGTCTCCCGGGGGCTCCTACAATGAGCAGTTCTTC.

CDR3: CASSSGTGHEKLFF. As DNA, the CDR3 is TGTGCCAGCAGTTCCGGGACAGGGCATGAAAAACTGTTTTTT. This chain uses TRBV6-5 with TRBJ1-4; 9 positions match TRBD1. The junction had 3 bases not matched to a gene; V was cut back by 4 bases and J by 6 bases. The CDR3 runs 14 residues. Germline-derived CDR1 and CDR2 are MNHEY and SVGAGI.

A note on this clone: Other DNA sequences from this sample encode an identical CDR3 as well. This chain uses TRBV4-1 with TRBJ1-2; the match to TRBD1 covers 7 bases. The germline CDR1 and CDR2 sequences are MGHRA and YSYEKL. Trimming removed 1 base from V and 5 bases from J; junction bases left unmatched: 1. This CDR3 is 13 amino acids long. In nucleotides, the CDR3 is TGCGCCAGCAGCCAAGCAGGGGGTTATGGCTACACCTTC. It encodes CASSQAGGYGYTF.

V is TRBV10-3 and J is TRBJ2-1; weak D call: TRBD1 (5 bases). Between the trimmed V and J ends, which lost 6 bases and 4 bases, there was a span of 16 bases. CDR1 and CDR2 from the germline V gene are ENHRY and SYGVKD. The CDR3 length is 15 residues. For the CDR3, the DNA is TGTGCCATCAGGTCCAGGGAAGGTAGATACAATGAGCAGTTCTTC. It encodes CAIRSREGRYNEQFF.

V is TRBV6-2 or TRBV6-3 and J is TRBJ2-5; a weak D match, TRBD2 (5 bases). CDR1 and CDR2 from the germline V gene are MNHEY and SVGEGT. This CDR3 contains 18 residues. V dropped 5 bases and J dropped 5 bases, with 27 bases sitting between them. The CDR3 coding sequence is TGTGCCAGCAGTCCACCTGGCATTGTAAGGTCGGCGGGCGAGACCCAGTACTTC. Its protein is CASSPPGIVRSAGETQYF.

The rearrangement links TRBV3-1 (or the pseudogene TRBV3-2) to TRBJ2-3; 9 bases are shared with TRBD1. Germline CDR1 reads LGHDT; CDR2 reads YNNKEL (reference sequence). The V and J ends lost 1 base and 9 bases, in that order; junction bases with no gene match: 2. The CDR3 totals 13 residues. CDR3 loop: CASSQGGTGTQYF. For the CDR3, the DNA is TGTGCCAGCAGCCAAGGAGGGACAGGGACGCAGTATTTT.

This clone was seen just once. This chain uses TRBV5-4 with TRBJ1-3; 8 bases align to TRBD1. J gave up 2 bases and V 0 bases, and 1 base lay outside the gene matches. The CDR3 has 15 amino acids. Per the germline V gene, CDR1 is SGHNT and CDR2 is YYREEE (reference sequence). The chain's CDR3 is CASSLETGAGNTIYF. For the CDR3, the DNA is TGTGCCAGCAGCTTGGAGACAGGGGCTGGAAACACCATATATTTT.

V is TRBV7-3 and J is TRBJ2-3; tentatively, D is TRBD2 (6 bases). Germline V CDR1 and CDR2: SGHTA, FQGTGA. Trimming took off 6 bases at V and 2 bases at J, with 18 bases between the two ends. The CDR3 sequence is 16 residues long. The DNA for the CDR3 is TGTGCCAGCAGTCAGGGTAGCGGAGCAAACACAGATACGCAGTATTTT. It is translated as CASSQGSGANTDTQYF. The full variable domain, completed using reference TRBV7-3 and TRBJ2-3, is GAGVSQTPSNKVTEKGKYVELRCDPISGHTALYWYRQSLGQGPEFLIYFQGTGAADDSGLPNDRFFAVRPEGSVSTLKIQRTERGDSAVYLCASSQGSGANTDTQYFGPGTRLTVL.

This chain connects TRBV3-1 (or the pseudogene TRBV3-2) to TRBJ2-7; 13 nucleotides agree with TRBD2. The CDR3 sequence is 16 residues long. The ends lost 5 bases at V and 3 bases at J; junction bases unmatched: 7. CDR1 is LGHDT, CDR2 YNNKEL, per germline (reference sequence). CDR3 nucleotide sequence: TGTGCCAGCAGCGGCTTGGGGACTAGCGGGATCTACGAGCAGTACTTC. Protein: CASSGLGTSGIYEQYF.

This clone was seen just once. The chain uses TRBV5-1 and TRBJ1-4; 7 bases line up with TRBD1. Germline loops: CDR1 SGHRS, CDR2 YFSETQ. The length of the CDR3 is 16 residues. Losses at the gene ends were 0 bases for V and 1 base for J; bases not matched to a gene: 3. The CDR3 DNA is TGCGCCAGCAGCTTGGCGACAGGGAAAACTAATGAAAAACTGTTTTTT. It yields the protein CASSLATGKTNEKLFF.

The genes are TRBV2 and TRBJ1-2; D ambiguous. CDR3 size: 15 residues. Per germline, CDR1 SNHLY and CDR2 FYNNEI. V was clipped by 1 base and J by 5 bases, with 14 bases between them. The CDR3 protein is CASSEEASTRYGYTF. CDR3 coding DNA: TGTGCCAGCAGTGAAGAGGCATCGACACGTTATGGCTACACCTTC.

The chain combines TRBV5-1 with TRBJ1-2; 9 bases fit TRBD1. The CDR3 length is 15 residues. Germline lookup yields CDR1 SGHRS and CDR2 YFSETQ. The J segment lost 4 bases and the V segment lost 5 bases, leaving 9 bases of the junction unmatched. For the CDR3, the DNA is TGCGCCAGCAGACCTAGGACAGGGGAGTCCTATGGCTACACCTTC. Translated, it gives CASRPRTGESYGYTF. The full variable domain, completed using reference TRBV5-1 and TRBJ1-2, is KAGVTQTPRYLIKTRGQQVTLSCSPISGHRSVSWYQQTPGQGLQFLFEYFSETQRNKGNFPGRFSGRQFSNSRSEMNVSTLELGDSALYLCASRPRTGESYGYTFGSGTRLTVV.

The chain carries TRBV6-6 and TRBJ1-1; TRBD1 might be the D (5 bases). The germline gives CDR1 MNHNY, CDR2 SVGAGI (reference sequence). Trimming cost V 6 bases and J 7 bases, with 15 bases left between them. The CDR3 extends over 13 amino acids. The CDR3 sequence: CASSLLSQGEAFF. CDR3 sequence (DNA): TGTGCCAGCAGCCTTCTTTCGCAGGGTGAAGCTTTCTTT.

V is TRBV29-1 and J is TRBJ1-2; D remains unclear. Germline V gene sequence: CDR1 SQVTM, CDR2 ANQGSEA. Trimming took off 4 bases at V and 5 bases at J, with 17 bases between the two ends. The CDR3 is 14 residues long. Here the CDR3 reads CSVGAPQFSYGYTF. CDR3 DNA: TGCAGCGTTGGGGCTCCCCAATTTAGTTATGGCTACACCTTC.

The rearrangement uses TRBV15 and TRBJ1-2; a possible D gene is TRBD1 (5 bases). Germline V gives CDR1 LNHNV, CDR2 YYDKDF (reference sequence). Trimming pared 1 base from V and 5 bases from J, leaving 8 bases between. CDR3 length: 13 amino acids. The CDR3 reads CATSRGSGYGYTF. In nucleotides, the CDR3 is TGTGCCACCAGCAGAGGATCAGGGTATGGCTACACCTTC.

The chain couples TRBV19 to TRBJ1-6; the D gene is possibly TRBD1 (6 bases). The CDR3 is 14 residues long. The ends were cut back, 3 bases at V and 12 bases at J, with 15 bases in the middle. Germline V CDR1 and CDR2: LNHDA, SQIVND (reference sequence). The CDR3 DNA follows: TGTGCCAGTAGTATCCATACTCAGGGGATACCCCTCCACTTT. Residues: CASSIHTQGIPLHF.

J is TRBJ1-5 and V is TRBV4-1, with D hard to call. The CDR3 totals 13 residues. Trimming pared 3 bases from V and 4 bases from J, leaving 7 bases between. The germline CDR1 and CDR2 sequences are MGHRA and YSYEKL. This chain's CDR3 is CASSHGVNQPQHF. The CDR3 bases are TGCGCCAGCAGCCACGGAGTTAATCAGCCCCAGCATTTT.

This chain links TRBV4-2 with TRBJ1-4, with D possibly TRBD1 on 6 matching bases. Germline CDR1 reads LGHNA; CDR2 reads YNFKEQ. The CDR3 loop spans 14 amino acids. V was pared by 4 bases and J by 8 bases, with 14 bases between. The CDR3 DNA reads TGTGCCAGCAGCCGGGGGGGCGTAGAGGAAAAACTGTTTTTT. This translates into CASSRGGVEEKLFF.

This rearrangement joins TRBV18 to TRBJ2-2; 7 bases align to TRBD1. Trimming took 4 bases from V and 3 from J; bases not matched to a gene: 8. CDR1 and CDR2 (germline): KGHSH, LQKENI. CDR3 size: 16 residues. CDR3 in amino acids: CASSLEGTDYTGELFF. Written as DNA, the CDR3 is TGTGCCAGCTCACTCGAGGGGACAGACTACACCGGGGAGCTGTTTTTT.

This sequence joins TRBV19 and TRBJ1-5; the match to TRBD1 covers 7 bases. CDR3 length: 14 residues. V was pared by 5 bases and J by 10 bases, with 11 bases of the junction left unmatched. Germline V gene data show CDR1 as LNHDA and CDR2 as SQIVND (reference sequence). This chain's CDR3 is CASSLQGGNDPQHF. Here the CDR3 DNA reads TGTGCCAGTAGTTTGCAGGGGGGAAATGATCCCCAGCATTTT.

V usage is TRBV18 and J usage is TRBJ2-1; D may be TRBD2 (5 bases). The CDR3 is 15 residues long. Trimming stripped 2 bases from V and 2 bases from J, with 10 bases between. Germline assignment: CDR1 KGHSH and CDR2 LQKENI. The CDR3 nucleotides read TGTGCCAGCTCACCAGTAGCGCTCACCTACAATGAGCAGTTCTTC. Residues: CASSPVALTYNEQFF.

This rearrangement joins TRBV18 to TRBJ2-7; TRBD1 matches at 8 bases. This CDR3 comprises 15 residues. In germline, CDR1 is KGHSH, CDR2 LQKENI. V shed 3 bases and J 3 bases; nucleotides not matched to a gene: 7. CDR3 region: CASSPRQGILYEQYF. In DNA, the CDR3 is TGTGCCAGCTCACCTCGACAGGGGATCCTCTACGAGCAGTACTTC.